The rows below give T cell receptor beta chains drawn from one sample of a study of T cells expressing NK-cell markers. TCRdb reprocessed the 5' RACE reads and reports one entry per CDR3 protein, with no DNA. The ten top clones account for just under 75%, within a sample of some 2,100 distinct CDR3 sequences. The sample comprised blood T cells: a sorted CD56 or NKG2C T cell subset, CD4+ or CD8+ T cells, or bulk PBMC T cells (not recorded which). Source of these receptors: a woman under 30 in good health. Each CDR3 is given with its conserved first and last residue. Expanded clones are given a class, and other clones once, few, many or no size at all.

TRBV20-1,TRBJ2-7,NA,CSAGRTLYEQYF
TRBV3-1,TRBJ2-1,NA,CASSQEYPGTSGSRSYNEQFF
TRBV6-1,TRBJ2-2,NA,CASSPGQDPTGELFF
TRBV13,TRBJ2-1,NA,CASSLEGEGSYNEQFF
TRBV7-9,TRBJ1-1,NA,CASSPVGNTEAFF
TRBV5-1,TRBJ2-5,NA,CASSPWTSIAYQETQYF
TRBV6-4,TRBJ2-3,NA,CASSDSKSGEGTDTQYF
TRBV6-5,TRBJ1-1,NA,CASSSRTERNTEAFF
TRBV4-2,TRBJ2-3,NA,CASSQDYGSTDTQYF
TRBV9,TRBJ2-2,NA,CASSPPLTGHTGELFF
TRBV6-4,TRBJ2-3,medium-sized,CASSDSGGADTQYF
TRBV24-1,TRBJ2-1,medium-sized,CATSDPGLAGDEQFF
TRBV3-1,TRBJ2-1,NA,CATRGGGPNEQFF
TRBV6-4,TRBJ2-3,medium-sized,CASSDSRGGTDTQYF
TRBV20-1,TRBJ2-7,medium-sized,CSAREGEYEQYF
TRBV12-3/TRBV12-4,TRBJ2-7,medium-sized,CASSSGGYEQYF
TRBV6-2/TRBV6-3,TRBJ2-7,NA,CASSYFRESVHEQYF
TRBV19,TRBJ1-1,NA,CASSYSLNTEAFF
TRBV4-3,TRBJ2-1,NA,CASSQRSGEVDEQFF
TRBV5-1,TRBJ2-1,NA,CASSLVIAYSYNEQFF
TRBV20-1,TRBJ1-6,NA,CSVQAGQGSSPLHF